This T cell receptor beta chain was found in a study of T cells in localized non-small cell lung cancer. Here immunoSEQ multiplex PCR was the method, and the copy in TCRdb shows in-frame clones only, minus some. The sample contains around 79,000 clones, about 78% of which appear only once. Of note for this clone: Its specificity is unknown.

Points from the study as a whole: Because sequencing included only one region (of the tumor), heterogeneity remains possible. Uninvolved neighboring lung showed the greatest T cell clonality, exceeding tumor. Among the top 100 tumor clones, a median about 59 appeared in adjacent lung.

CDR1 is LNHNV, CDR2 YYDKDF, per germline (reference sequence). The CDR3 is 15 residues long. Trimming took 1 base from V and 0 from J; bases not matched to a gene: 3. This material consisted of PBMCs, taken before any cancer treatment. The origin of this receptor is a man aged 40-75 years with stage II squamous cell lung carcinoma. The chain has TRBV15 and TRBJ2-7; 7 bases agree with TRBD2. CDR3 residues: CATSRVGGSSYEQYF. CDR3 in DNA: TGTGCCACCAGCAGAGTGGGGGGGAGCTCCTACGAGCAGTACTTC. Full variable domain (missing parts from reference TRBV15 and TRBJ2-7): DAMVIQNPRYQVTQFGKPVTLSCSQTLNHNVMYWYQQKSSQAPKLLFHYYDKDFNNEADTPDNFQSRRPNTSFCFLDIRSPGLGDTAMYLCATSRVGGSSYEQYFGPGTRLTVT.